A selection of T cell receptor beta chains follows, all from one sample in a study of control samples from healthy donors and cancer patients. The data were produced by immunoSEQ multiplex PCR, yet TCRdb's version contains in-frame clones alone and is incomplete. The sample carries approximately 79,000 clones, 70% to 90% recorded once. The sample comprised blood. The source is a man over 45 in good health. Both conserved end residues are part of each CDR3. The order of the fields is clone size, J gene, D gene, V gene, CDR3 length, CDR3 protein, CDR3 DNA. A D gene is named only where the DNA matches it firmly. Where a row states a size, it is once, few, many or the class of an expanded clone; other rows omit it.

clone_size: once; j_call: TRBJ1-1; d_call: TRBD1; v_call: TRBV5-1; cdr3_length: 13; cdr3_aa: CASSTQGGTEAFF; cdr3_nt: TGCGCCAGCAGCACACAGGGGGGCACTGAAGCTTTCTTT
clone_size: -; j_call: TRBJ2-3; d_call: TRBD2; v_call: TRBV29-1; cdr3_length: 15; cdr3_aa: CSGAGLAGSTDTQYF; cdr3_nt: TGCAGCGGCGCGGGGCTAGCGGGGAGCACAGATACGCAGTATTTT
clone_size: few; j_call: TRBJ1-1; d_call: -; v_call: TRBV3-1/TRBV3-2; cdr3_length: 13; cdr3_aa: CASSHPQNTEAFF; cdr3_nt: TGTGCCAGCAGCCACCCTCAGAACACTGAAGCTTTCTTT
clone_size: -; j_call: TRBJ1-5; d_call: -; v_call: TRBV4-1; cdr3_length: 15; cdr3_aa: CASSQFPGDDQPQHF; cdr3_nt: TGCGCCAGCAGCCAATTTCCCGGGGATGATCAGCCCCAGCATTTT
clone_size: -; j_call: TRBJ1-5; d_call: -; v_call: TRBV28; cdr3_length: 14; cdr3_aa: CASRSPQSNQPQHF; cdr3_nt: TGTGCCAGCAGGAGTCCCCAAAGCAATCAGCCCCAGCATTTT
clone_size: -; j_call: TRBJ1-6; d_call: -; v_call: TRBV27; cdr3_length: 14; cdr3_aa: CASKTGAPNSPLHF; cdr3_nt: TGTGCCAGCAAAACCGGGGCTCCCAATTCACCCCTCCACTTT
clone_size: -; j_call: TRBJ1-5; d_call: -; v_call: TRBV19; cdr3_length: 15; cdr3_aa: CASSSDGTYNQPQHF; cdr3_nt: TGTGCCAGTAGTAGTGACGGGACTTACAATCAGCCCCAGCATTTT
clone_size: -; j_call: TRBJ2-7; d_call: -; v_call: TRBV11-2; cdr3_length: 15; cdr3_aa: CASSLQGTSSYEQYF; cdr3_nt: TGTGCCAGCAGCCTACAGGGTACGAGCTCCTACGAGCAGTACTTC
clone_size: -; j_call: TRBJ1-4; d_call: -; v_call: TRBV3-1/TRBV3-2; cdr3_length: 16; cdr3_aa: CASSQESGGTIEKLFF; cdr3_nt: TGTGCCAGCAGCCAAGAATCAGGTGGGACAATCGAAAAACTGTTTTTT
clone_size: -; j_call: TRBJ1-2; d_call: TRBD1; v_call: TRBV29-1; cdr3_length: 13; cdr3_aa: CSVEHGQGASYTF; cdr3_nt: TGCAGCGTTGAACATGGACAGGGGGCTAGCTACACCTTC
clone_size: once; j_call: TRBJ1-4; d_call: -; v_call: TRBV19; cdr3_length: 15; cdr3_aa: CASSKNGATNEKLFF; cdr3_nt: TGTGCCAGTAGTAAGAACGGTGCAACTAATGAAAAACTGTTTTTT
clone_size: -; j_call: TRBJ2-1; d_call: -; v_call: TRBV19; cdr3_length: 16; cdr3_aa: CASSPNRGSSYNEQFF; cdr3_nt: TGTGCCAGTAGTCCCAATAGGGGGAGCTCCTACAATGAGCAGTTCTTC
clone_size: -; j_call: TRBJ1-4; d_call: TRBD1; v_call: TRBV5-1; cdr3_length: 14; cdr3_aa: CASRSTGGDEKLFF; cdr3_nt: TGCGCCAGCCGATCAACAGGGGGCGATGAAAAACTGTTTTTT
clone_size: once; j_call: TRBJ1-1; d_call: -; v_call: TRBV7-3; cdr3_length: 15; cdr3_aa: CASSLGPGSSTEAFF; cdr3_nt: TGTGCCAGCAGCTTAGGCCCAGGGTCGAGCACTGAAGCTTTCTTT
clone_size: -; j_call: TRBJ2-1; d_call: TRBD1; v_call: TRBV27; cdr3_length: 14; cdr3_aa: CASSSGTANNEQFF; cdr3_nt: TGTGCCAGCAGCTCCGGGACAGCAAACAATGAGCAGTTCTTC
clone_size: -; j_call: TRBJ1-2; d_call: -; v_call: TRBV19; cdr3_length: 16; cdr3_aa: CASSILPAGRSLGYTF; cdr3_nt: TGTGCCAGTAGTATACTACCCGCAGGTCGATCGTTAGGCTACACCTTC
clone_size: -; j_call: TRBJ2-5; d_call: TRBD2; v_call: TRBV27; cdr3_length: 15; cdr3_aa: CASRISGGLGETQYF; cdr3_nt: TGTGCCAGCAGGATATCGGGGGGTTTGGGGGAGACCCAGTACTTC
clone_size: -; j_call: TRBJ1-2; d_call: TRBD1; v_call: TRBV5-6; cdr3_length: 15; cdr3_aa: CASSVGQASNYGYTF; cdr3_nt: TGTGCCAGCAGCGTTGGACAGGCTTCTAACTATGGCTACACCTTC
clone_size: -; j_call: TRBJ1-5; d_call: TRBD1; v_call: TRBV7-9; cdr3_length: 15; cdr3_aa: CASSAGTGAGQPQHF; cdr3_nt: TGTGCCAGCAGCGCCGGGACAGGGGCTGGTCAGCCCCAGCATTTT
clone_size: -; j_call: TRBJ1-4; d_call: -; v_call: TRBV6-5; cdr3_length: 14; cdr3_aa: CASSYGQHNEKLFF; cdr3_nt: TGTGCCAGCAGTTACGGACAGCATAATGAAAAACTGTTTTTT
clone_size: -; j_call: TRBJ1-1; d_call: -; v_call: TRBV19; cdr3_length: 12; cdr3_aa: CASRGLNTEAFF; cdr3_nt: TGTGCCAGTAGGGGACTGAACACTGAAGCTTTCTTT
clone_size: -; j_call: TRBJ1-2; d_call: -; v_call: TRBV27; cdr3_length: 13; cdr3_aa: CASSFYGGGGYTF; cdr3_nt: TGTGCCAGCAGTTTCTACGGGGGCGGGGGCTACACCTTC
clone_size: -; j_call: TRBJ1-2; d_call: -; v_call: TRBV19; cdr3_length: 14; cdr3_aa: CASSIGPFNYGYTF; cdr3_nt: TGTGCCAGTAGTATAGGTCCCTTTAACTATGGCTACACCTTC
clone_size: -; j_call: TRBJ2-5; d_call: TRBD2; v_call: TRBV2; cdr3_length: 15; cdr3_aa: CASRRLAGGEETQYF; cdr3_nt: TGTGCCAGCAGGAGACTAGCGGGGGGCGAGGAGACCCAGTACTTC
clone_size: -; j_call: TRBJ2-7; d_call: -; v_call: TRBV5-1; cdr3_length: 12; cdr3_aa: CASSWPGYEQYF; cdr3_nt: TGCGCCAGCAGCTGGCCAGGTTACGAGCAGTACTTC
clone_size: -; j_call: TRBJ2-7; d_call: -; v_call: TRBV5-1; cdr3_length: 14; cdr3_aa: CASSLGAGEYEQYF; cdr3_nt: TGCGCCAGCAGCTTGGGGGCAGGGGAATACGAGCAGTACTTC